The 21 T cell receptor beta chains given below trace back to one sample, sequenced in a study of tumor-infiltrating lymphocytes in glioblastoma multiforme. TCR beta libraries were built from RNA through three nested multiplex PCR rounds using modified ARM-PCR. TCRdb itself ran the multiplex PCR reads through MiXCR, one entry per CDR3 protein. The sample holds roughly 15,000 distinct CDR3 sequences, over 65% seen once. The sequenced sample consisted of brain tumor tissue. These TCRs come from a male donor with glioblastoma.

This chain joins TRBV20-1 and TRBJ2-3, with D possibly being TRBD2 (6 bases). The germline gives CDR1 DFQATT, CDR2 SNEGSKA (reference sequence). The CDR3 has 15 amino acids. CDR3 sequence: CSGTLAEAVTDTQYF. The CDR3 DNA reads TGCAGCGGTACCTTAGCGGAAGCAGTGACAGATACGCAGTATTTT.

V gene TRBV6-1 combines with J gene TRBJ2-7; D gene uncertain. The CDR3 runs 14 residues. The V and J ends lost 0 bases and 0 bases respectively, with 6 bases between them. Germline V lookup: CDR1 MNHNS, CDR2 SASEGT. CDR3 loop: CASSEAESSYEQYF. In DNA, the CDR3 is TGTGCCAGCAGTGAAGCGGAGAGCTCCTACGAGCAGTACTTC.

There are a few counts of this clonotype. The chain joins TRBV10-3 to TRBJ1-6; no clear D gene. Looked up from germline, CDR1 is ENHRY and CDR2 is SYGVKD. The CDR3 has 13 residues. V was shortened by 8 bases and J by 4 bases, with 9 bases between the two germline ends. This CDR3 reads CAIALSYNSPLHF. The CDR3 DNA sequence: TGTGCCATCGCACTCTCTTATAATTCACCCCTCCACTTT.

About this clonotype: One end of the junction is discordant with germline, which a read error may explain. The chain employs TRBV20-1 and TRBJ2-1; TRBD2 agrees at 12 bases. From germline, CDR1 is DFQATT and CDR2 SNEGSKA (reference sequence). The CDR3 length is 16 residues. The CDR3 sequence is CSAISSGTSGQHEEFF. CDR3 in DNA: TGCAGTGCTATCTCCTCCGGGACTAGCGGGCAACATGAGGAGTTCTTC.

By sample share, this clonotype is medium-sized. The chain joins TRBV6-1 to TRBJ2-3; 7 nucleotides match TRBD2. The CDR3 loop spans 16 amino acids. The ends lost 7 bases at V and 0 bases at J; junction bases unmatched: 10. Germline V gene sequence: CDR1 MNHNS, CDR2 SASEGT. The CDR3 sequence: CASTGGRWESTDTQYF. CDR3 DNA sequence: TGTGCCAGCACCGGCGGGAGATGGGAGAGCACAGATACGCAGTATTTT.

For this clonotype: A much larger clone lies one base from this, so it may be a read error. The chain combines TRBV29-1 with TRBJ2-5, with 8 bases that match TRBD1. Germline-derived CDR1 and CDR2 are SQVTM and ANQGSEA. The junction had 7 bases not matched to a gene; V was cut back by 2 bases and J by 2 bases. CDR3 length: 15 amino acids. The CDR3: CSVETWTGRQETQYF. The CDR3 nucleotides read TGCAGCGTTGAAACTTGGACAGGGCGGCAAGAGACCCAGTACTTC.

The chain links TRBV29-1 to TRBJ2-3; D is perhaps TRBD2 (6 bases). There are 14 residues in the CDR3. The V and J ends lost 6 bases and 4 bases respectively, with 17 bases between them. Germline assignment: CDR1 SQVTM and CDR2 ANQGSEA. The CDR3 DNA reads as TGCAGCGTCCTCCTGGGCGGGATGGCAGATACGCAGTATTTT. Protein product: CSVLLGGMADTQYF.

Only a few counts were recorded for this clonotype. Given a much more abundant clone one base away, this may be a read error. The chain carries TRBV5-1 and TRBJ2-1; 9 nucleotides match TRBD1. The CDR3 is 15 amino acids. V dropped 4 bases and J dropped 9; count of bases not matched to a gene: 11. The germline V gene has CDR1 SGHRS and CDR2 YFSETQ. This CDR3 reads CASSDPGQGLSEQFF. The CDR3 DNA reads as TGCGCCAGCAGCGATCCGGGACAGGGACTGAGTGAGCAGTTCTTC.

In the case of this clonotype: One end of the junction varies from germline; a read error may be responsible. The V gene is TRBV14, the J gene TRBJ2-1, with D possibly matching TRBD2 (5 bases). This CDR3 has 16 amino acids. From germline, CDR1 is SGHDN and CDR2 FVKESK. DNA for the CDR3: TGTGCCAGCAGCCTACCCAGACTAACTTCCTACAATGAGCAGTCCTTC. It yields the protein CASSLPRLTSYNEQSF.

A word on this clonotype: No conserved phenylalanine or tryptophan ends this CDR3, so it is likely a read error. The chain uses TRBV5-4 and TRBJ1-1; D unclear. The length of the CDR3 is 15 residues. V lost 4 bases and J lost 3, with 16 bases in between. In germline, CDR1 is SGHNT, CDR2 YYREEE (reference sequence). The CDR3 sequence: CASSLDPGLDTEAFS. The DNA for the CDR3 is TGTGCCAGCAGCCTGGATCCCGGGTTGGACACTGAAGCTTTCTCT.

J is TRBJ2-7 and V is TRBV5-4, with TRBD2 matching 11 bases. After removal of 2 bases from V and 10 bases from J, the junction contained 20 bases not matched to a gene. The CDR3 is 18 residues long. Per the germline V gene, CDR1 is SGHNT and CDR2 is YYREEE (reference sequence). The CDR3 reads CASSLPGTSGSYWEEQYF. CDR3 DNA: TGTGCCAGCAGCTTACCCGGGACTAGCGGATCCTATTGGGAAGAACAGTACTTC.

The chain is built from TRBV6-2 or TRBV6-3 and TRBJ2-7; 11 positions agree with TRBD2. With 6 bases clipped from V and 11 bases from J, the junction kept 6 bases outside the gene matches. The germline CDR1 and CDR2 sequences are MNHEY and SVGEGT. This CDR3 is built from 12 residues. The CDR3, as DNA: TGTGCCAGCAGCCTAGCGGGAGGCCAGAAGTACTTC. Translating it yields CASSLAGGQKYF.

Points on this clonotype: This may come from a read error, since a much larger clone is one base off. This chain's CDR3 is CASSLNAADTHYF. CDR3 in DNA: TGTGCCAGCAGCTTAAATGCGGCAGATACGCATTATTTT. The V call is TRBV11-3, the J call TRBJ2-3; the D is unclear. CDR3 length: 13 amino acids. CDR1 SGHNT and CDR2 YENEEA come from the germline V gene.

The chain joins TRBV20-1 to TRBJ1-6; perhaps TRBD1 as D (5 bases). The V and J ends lost 5 bases and 7 bases respectively, with 18 bases between them. The CDR3 sequence is 15 residues long. Looked up from germline, CDR1 is DFQATT and CDR2 is SNEGSKA (reference sequence). The CDR3 spells CSAAGLGSVNSPLHF. The CDR3 DNA is TGCAGTGCTGCAGGGCTGGGTTCCGTGAATTCACCCCTCCACTTT.

Details on this clonotype: One end of the junction varies from germline; a read error may be responsible. The chain recombines TRBV11-2 with TRBJ2-2; tentatively, D is TRBD2 (5 bases). Germline CDR1 is SGHAT and CDR2 is FQNNGV. The CDR3 loop spans 15 amino acids. The CDR3 reads CARSLMAEDTGELFF. CDR3 nucleotide sequence: TGTGCCAGAAGCTTGATGGCGGAGGACACCGGGGAGCTGTTTTTT. The full variable domain, rest sourced from reference TRBV11-2 and TRBJ2-2, is EAGVAQSPRYKIIEKRQSVAFWCNPISGHATLYWYQQILGQGPKLLIQFQNNGVVDDSQLPKDRFSAERLKGVDSTLKIQPAKLEDSAVYLCARSLMAEDTGELFFGEGSRLTVL.

For this clonotype: This could be a read error, since a much larger clone is one nucleotide away. The J gene is TRBJ1-1, the V gene TRBV6-2 or TRBV6-3, with 7 nucleotides matching TRBD1. The length of the CDR3 is 15 residues. Germline V gene sequence: CDR1 MNHEY, CDR2 SVGEGT. Here the CDR3 reads CVTAGQHIKNTEAFF. DNA of the CDR3: TGTGTCACCGCGGGACAGCATATAAAGAACACTGAAGCTTTCTTT.

This clonotype was detected once. Here the CDR3 omits its conserved ending phenylalanine or tryptophan, so a read error is the likely source. It is unclear where the CDR3 begins or ends on the DNA, so no DNA is shown, and the CDR3 is as TCRdb lists it. J is TRBJ2-4 and V is TRBV11-3; the table calls TRBD1, which could not be checked here. A total of 16 residues make up the CDR3, ends included. Germline V gene data show CDR1 as SGHNT and CDR2 as YENEEA. CDR3: CASSPRQGPAENIRYL.

In regard to this clonotype: At one of its ends the junction is not consistent with the germline gene, which may arise from a read error. The genes are TRBV14 and TRBJ2-7, with 8 positions matching TRBD1. The germline V gene has CDR1 SGHDN and CDR2 FVKESK. CDR3 size: 14 residues. The CDR3 bases are TGTGCCACCAGACAGGGGATTGTCCGCTACGATCAGTACTTC. Translated: CATRQGIVRYDQYF.

This clonotype has a handful of counts. The rearrangement uses TRBV20-1 and TRBJ2-7; 7 nucleotides match TRBD2. After removal of 3 bases from V and 9 bases from J, the junction contained 14 bases not matched to a gene. The CDR3 has 14 amino acids. Germline loops: CDR1 DFQATT, CDR2 SNEGSKA (reference sequence). The CDR3: CSASPGGSVMGQYF. The CDR3 DNA follows: TGCAGTGCTAGTCCCGGGGGGAGTGTAATGGGGCAGTACTTC.

The chain has TRBV20-1 and TRBJ2-1; TRBD2 matches at 8 bases. Trimming removed 6 bases from V and 5 bases from J; junction bases left unmatched: 9. This CDR3 comprises 14 residues. Germline-derived CDR1 and CDR2 are DFQATT and SNEGSKA (reference sequence). CDR3 residues: CSAPPGTRNNEQFF. The CDR3 nucleotides read TGCAGTGCCCCGCCCGGGACTAGAAACAATGAGCAGTTCTTC.

On this clonotype itself: No conserved phenylalanine or tryptophan is present at the end of the CDR3, so a read error is the likely explanation. The DNA is left out, because the CDR3 cannot be placed on it with certainty; the CDR3 is given as TCRdb lists it. V and J are TRBV28 and TRBJ2-3; TRBD1 was called by the table and not checked on the DNA. CDR1 and CDR2 (germline): MDHEN, SYDVKM. The CDR3 sequence runs 14 residues, both termini included. CDR3 residues: CASSPSSWADTRYL.